These T cell receptor beta chains were read from a single sample in a study of cytomegalovirus exposure and HLA in healthy donors. The method was immunoSEQ multiplex PCR; TCRdb's version includes in-frame clones alone and lacks a portion of them. The top ten clones hold around 3% of a sample with fewer than 200,000 clones, about 75% of them seen once. The sequencing input was PBMCs. These receptors all stem from a woman aged 45-59 years in good health and CMV-seropositive. CDR3s include the opening cysteine and the closing phenylalanine or tryptophan. A D gene is named only where the DNA matches it firmly. Only some rows state a clone size, as once, few, many or a class for expanded clones.

d_gene: TRBD1; v_gene: TRBV10-3; j_gene: TRBJ1-5; abundance: .; CDR3aa: CAISESTGTFGNQPQHF; CDR3nt: TGTGCCATCAGTGAGTCGACAGGGACATTCGGCAATCAGCCCCAGCATTTT
d_gene: .; v_gene: TRBV5-1; j_gene: TRBJ2-3; abundance: .; CDR3aa: CASSDSPSTDTQYF; CDR3nt: TGCGCCAGCAGCGATAGCCCTAGCACAGATACGCAGTATTTT
d_gene: .; v_gene: TRBV19; j_gene: TRBJ1-5; abundance: .; CDR3aa: CASSIIDSFNQPQHF; CDR3nt: TGTGCCAGTAGTATAATCGACAGTTTCAATCAGCCCCAGCATTTT
d_gene: .; v_gene: TRBV5-1; j_gene: TRBJ1-1; abundance: .; CDR3aa: CASSLEGVNTEAFF; CDR3nt: TGCGCCAGCAGCTTGGAGGGGGTCAACACTGAAGCTTTCTTT
d_gene: .; v_gene: TRBV11-2; j_gene: TRBJ1-1; abundance: once; CDR3aa: CASSSRRGGDEF; CDR3nt: TGTGCCAGCAGCAGCCGCCGGGGAGGGGACGAATTT
d_gene: TRBD1; v_gene: TRBV18; j_gene: TRBJ1-2; abundance: .; CDR3aa: CASSRTGQGNYGYTF; CDR3nt: TGTGCCAGCTCACGAACGGGACAGGGAAACTATGGCTACACCTTC
d_gene: .; v_gene: TRBV2; j_gene: TRBJ1-2; abundance: .; CDR3aa: CASSEGTYYGYTF; CDR3nt: TGTGCCAGCAGTGAAGGGACTTACTATGGCTACACCTTC
d_gene: TRBD2; v_gene: TRBV9; j_gene: TRBJ2-5; abundance: .; CDR3aa: CASSVEGTTGETQYF; CDR3nt: TGTGCCAGCAGCGTAGAGGGGACTACTGGAGAGACCCAGTACTTC
d_gene: .; v_gene: TRBV5-1; j_gene: TRBJ2-1; abundance: .; CDR3aa: CASTKQISSYNEQFF; CDR3nt: TGCGCCAGCACAAAACAAATAAGCTCCTACAATGAGCAGTTCTTC
d_gene: .; v_gene: TRBV27; j_gene: TRBJ1-6; abundance: .; CDR3aa: CASSYAGKGSPLHF; CDR3nt: TGTGCCAGCAGTTATGCGGGGAAGGGCTCACCCCTCCACTTT
d_gene: TRBD1; v_gene: TRBV18; j_gene: TRBJ1-1; abundance: few; CDR3aa: CASSPLSGQMNTEAFF; CDR3nt: TGTGCCAGCTCACCCTTATCGGGACAGATGAACACTGAAGCTTTCTTT
d_gene: .; v_gene: TRBV27; j_gene: TRBJ1-6; abundance: .; CDR3aa: CASSLQAAYSPLHF; CDR3nt: TGTGCCAGCAGTTTACAGGCAGCCTATTCACCCCTCCACTTT
d_gene: .; v_gene: TRBV6-1; j_gene: TRBJ2-2; abundance: .; CDR3aa: CAIQKDRNTGELFF; CDR3nt: TGTGCCATACAAAAGGACAGAAACACCGGGGAGCTGTTTTTT
d_gene: .; v_gene: TRBV5-4; j_gene: TRBJ2-1; abundance: once; CDR3aa: CASSLLGEDYNEQFF; CDR3nt: TGTGCCAGCAGCTTGTTAGGGGAGGATTACAATGAGCAGTTCTTC
d_gene: .; v_gene: TRBV7-9; j_gene: TRBJ1-5; abundance: .; CDR3aa: CASSQDSNQPQHF; CDR3nt: TGTGCCAGCAGCCAGGATAGCAATCAGCCCCAGCATTTT
d_gene: .; v_gene: TRBV25-1; j_gene: TRBJ2-7; abundance: large; CDR3aa: CASSEYGTLGVYEQYF; CDR3nt: TGTGCCAGCAGTGAATATGGAACGTTGGGAGTATACGAGCAGTACTTC
d_gene: .; v_gene: TRBV11-2; j_gene: TRBJ1-1; abundance: .; CDR3aa: CASSCATNTEAFF; CDR3nt: TGTGCCAGCAGCTGCGCAACCAACACTGAAGCTTTCTTT
d_gene: .; v_gene: TRBV11-2; j_gene: TRBJ2-5; abundance: .; CDR3aa: CASSYQETQYF; CDR3nt: TGTGCCAGCAGTTATCAAGAGACCCAGTACTTC
d_gene: TRBD1; v_gene: TRBV2; j_gene: TRBJ2-2; abundance: few; CDR3aa: CASRTGPGELFF; CDR3nt: TGTGCCAGTCGGACAGGGCCCGGGGAGCTGTTTTTT